The sequence of this T cell receptor (beta chain) was determined in a study of T cell repertoires in cytomegalovirus infection. Study-level information: Used in the study were CMV epitopes, some recently identified and HLA-C-restricted, others well-studied and HLA-B-restricted. Indications of both CMV infection and matching HLA type were provided by public TCR beta signatures.

From the reads, TCRdb called clonotypes with MiXCR, one entry per CDR3 protein. Found here are 300,000 to 400,000 distinct CDR3 sequences, just under 30% of them singletons; the top ten hold roughly 20%. This clonotype was seen many times. The antigen is not known. General observations from the study: Based on cumulative public TCR beta family frequency, carriers of CMV plus the relevant HLA were identified.

The germline gives CDR1 MNHNS, CDR2 SASEGT. The length of the CDR3 is 16 residues. The V gene lost 6 bases and the J gene lost 4 bases, with 18 bases spanning the gap. The receptor was derived from a human donor in good health (CMV status not recorded). Some clones in this sample may be carry-over from other donors' samples. The rearrangement links TRBV6-1 to TRBJ1-4; perhaps TRBD1 as D (5 bases). The specimen was cultured PBMCs, collected from culture after CMV antigen stimulation. CDR3: CASSLRRVGLNEKLFF. CDR3 coding DNA: TGTGCCAGCAGCCTCCGCAGGGTCGGGCTTAATGAAAAACTGTTTTTT.